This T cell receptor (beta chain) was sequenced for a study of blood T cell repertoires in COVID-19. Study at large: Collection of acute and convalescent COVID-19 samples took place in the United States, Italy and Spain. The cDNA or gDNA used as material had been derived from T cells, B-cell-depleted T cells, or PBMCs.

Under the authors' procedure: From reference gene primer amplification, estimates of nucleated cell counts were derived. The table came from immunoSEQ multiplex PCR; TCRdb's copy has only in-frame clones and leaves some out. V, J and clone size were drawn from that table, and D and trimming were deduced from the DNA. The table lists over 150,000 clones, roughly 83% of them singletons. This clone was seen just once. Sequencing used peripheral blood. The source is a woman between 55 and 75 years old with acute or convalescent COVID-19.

CDR3 DNA sequence: TGTGCCAGCAGCTTATCGACAGGGGGAAAGTTTATAGACACCATATATTTT. Protein: CASSLSTGGKFIDTIYF. The rearrangement joins TRBV7-6 to TRBJ1-3; 9 positions agree with TRBD1. CDR1 is SGHVS and CDR2 is FNYEAQ in the germline V gene. The CDR3 totals 17 residues. V gave up 2 bases and J gave up 8 bases; unmatched junction bases: 13.